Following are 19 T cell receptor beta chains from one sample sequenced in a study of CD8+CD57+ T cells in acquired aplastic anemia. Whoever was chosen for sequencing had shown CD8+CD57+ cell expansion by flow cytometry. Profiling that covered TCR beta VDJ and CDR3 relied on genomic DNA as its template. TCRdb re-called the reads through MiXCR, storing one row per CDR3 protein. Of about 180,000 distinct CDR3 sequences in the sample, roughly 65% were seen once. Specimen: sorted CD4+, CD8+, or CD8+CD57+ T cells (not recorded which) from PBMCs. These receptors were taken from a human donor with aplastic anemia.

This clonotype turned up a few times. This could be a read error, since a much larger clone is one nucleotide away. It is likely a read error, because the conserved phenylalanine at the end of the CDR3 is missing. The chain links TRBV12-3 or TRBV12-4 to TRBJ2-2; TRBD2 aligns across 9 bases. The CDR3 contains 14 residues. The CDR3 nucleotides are TGTGCTAGTGGTTGGACTAGCGAAGCCGGGGAGCTGTTTCTT. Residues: CASGWTSEAGELFL.

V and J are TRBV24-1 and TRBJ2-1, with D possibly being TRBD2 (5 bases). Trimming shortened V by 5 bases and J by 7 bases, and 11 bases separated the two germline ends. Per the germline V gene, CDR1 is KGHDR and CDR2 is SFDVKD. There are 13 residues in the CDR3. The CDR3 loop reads CATSVERVNEQFF. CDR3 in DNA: TGTGCCACCAGTGTTGAGAGGGTGAATGAGCAGTTCTTC.

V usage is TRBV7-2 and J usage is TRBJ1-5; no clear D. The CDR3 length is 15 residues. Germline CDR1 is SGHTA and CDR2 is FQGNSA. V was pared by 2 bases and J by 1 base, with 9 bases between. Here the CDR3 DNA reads TGTGCCAGCAGCTTATCGTCGGGGAGCAATCAGCCCCAGCATTTT. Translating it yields CASSLSSGSNQPQHF.

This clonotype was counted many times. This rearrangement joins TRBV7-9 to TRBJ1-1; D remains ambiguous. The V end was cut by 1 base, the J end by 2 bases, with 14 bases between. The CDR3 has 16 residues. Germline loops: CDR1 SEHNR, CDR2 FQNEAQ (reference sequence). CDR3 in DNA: TGTGCCAGCAGCTTAGATTTTGGCAGACCAAACACTGAAGCTTTCTTT. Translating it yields CASSLDFGRPNTEAFF.

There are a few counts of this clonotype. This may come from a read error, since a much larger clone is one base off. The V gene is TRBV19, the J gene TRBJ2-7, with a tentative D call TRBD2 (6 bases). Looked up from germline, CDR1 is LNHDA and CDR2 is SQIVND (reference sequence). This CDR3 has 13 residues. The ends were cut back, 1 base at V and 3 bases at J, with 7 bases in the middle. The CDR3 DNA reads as TGTGCCAGTAGTATAGGGAGGGACTACGAGCAGTACTTC. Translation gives CASSIGRDYEQYF.

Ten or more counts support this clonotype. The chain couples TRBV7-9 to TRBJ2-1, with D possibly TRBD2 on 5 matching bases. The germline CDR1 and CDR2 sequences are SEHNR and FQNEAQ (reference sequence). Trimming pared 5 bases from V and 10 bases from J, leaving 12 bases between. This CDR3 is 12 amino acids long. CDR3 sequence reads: CASSLFEGEQFF. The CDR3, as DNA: TGTGCCAGCAGCCTATTCGAGGGAGAGCAGTTCTTC.

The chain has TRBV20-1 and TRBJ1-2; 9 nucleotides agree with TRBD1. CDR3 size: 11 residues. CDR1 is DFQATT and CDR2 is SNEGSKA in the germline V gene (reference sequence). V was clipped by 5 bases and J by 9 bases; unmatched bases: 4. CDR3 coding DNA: TGCAGTGCTCCGGGACAGGGTAGCTACACCTTC. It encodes CSAPGQGSYTF.

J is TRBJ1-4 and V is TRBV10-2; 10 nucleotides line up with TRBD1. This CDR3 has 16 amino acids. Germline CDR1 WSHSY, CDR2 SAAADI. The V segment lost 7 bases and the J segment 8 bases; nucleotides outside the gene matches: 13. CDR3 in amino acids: CASNDRDRGSSEKLFF. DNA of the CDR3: TGCGCCAGCAATGACCGGGACAGGGGTTCTAGCGAAAAACTGTTTTTT.

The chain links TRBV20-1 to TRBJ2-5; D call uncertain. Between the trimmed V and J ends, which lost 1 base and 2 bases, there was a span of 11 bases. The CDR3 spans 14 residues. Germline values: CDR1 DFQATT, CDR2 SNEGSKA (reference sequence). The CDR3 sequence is CSARAPLEQETQYF. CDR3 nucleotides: TGCAGTGCTAGAGCTCCATTGGAGCAAGAGACCCAGTACTTC.

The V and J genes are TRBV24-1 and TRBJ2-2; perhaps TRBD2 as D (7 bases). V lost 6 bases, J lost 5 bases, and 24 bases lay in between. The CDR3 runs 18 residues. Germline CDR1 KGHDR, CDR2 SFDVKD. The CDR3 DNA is TGTGCCACCAGTCATCGTTCAAACGGGGGGCGACGGACCGGGGAGCTGTTTTTT. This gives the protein CATSHRSNGGRRTGELFF.

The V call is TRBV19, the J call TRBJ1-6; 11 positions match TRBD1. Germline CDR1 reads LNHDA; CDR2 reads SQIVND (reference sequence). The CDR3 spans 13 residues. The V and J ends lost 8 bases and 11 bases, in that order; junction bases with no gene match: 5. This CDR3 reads CASAGTGGTPLHF. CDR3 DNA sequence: TGTGCCAGTGCGGGGACAGGGGGAACACCCCTCCACTTT.

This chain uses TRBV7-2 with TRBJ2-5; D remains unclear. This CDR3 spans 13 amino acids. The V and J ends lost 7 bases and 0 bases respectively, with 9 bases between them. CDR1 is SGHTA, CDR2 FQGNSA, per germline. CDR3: CASIRRNQETQYF. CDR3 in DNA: TGTGCCAGCATTCGACGGAACCAAGAGACCCAGTACTTC.

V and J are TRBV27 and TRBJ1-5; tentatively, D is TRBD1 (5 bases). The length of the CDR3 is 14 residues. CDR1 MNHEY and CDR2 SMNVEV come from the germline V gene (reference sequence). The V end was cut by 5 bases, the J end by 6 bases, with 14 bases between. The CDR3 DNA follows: TGTGCCAGCAGTCCGGGGTGGGGGACTCAGCCCCAGCATTTT. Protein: CASSPGWGTQPQHF.

The CDR3 nucleotides read TGTGCCAGCAGCACGTGGAGGAGAGAGACCCAGTACTTC. Residues: CASSTWRRETQYF. The chain links TRBV7-2 to TRBJ2-7; D is possibly TRBD2 (5 bases). The J call is in doubt because the DNA end fits TRBJ2-5 better. The CDR3 sequence is 13 residues long. Germline lookup yields CDR1 SGHTA and CDR2 FQGNSA.

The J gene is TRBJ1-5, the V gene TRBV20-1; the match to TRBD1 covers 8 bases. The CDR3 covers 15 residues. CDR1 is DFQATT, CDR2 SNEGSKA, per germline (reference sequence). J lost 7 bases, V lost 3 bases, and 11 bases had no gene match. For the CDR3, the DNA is TGCAGTGCTAGTGCGATAGCAGGGGGCGGGCAGCCCCAGCATTTT. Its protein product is CSASAIAGGGQPQHF.

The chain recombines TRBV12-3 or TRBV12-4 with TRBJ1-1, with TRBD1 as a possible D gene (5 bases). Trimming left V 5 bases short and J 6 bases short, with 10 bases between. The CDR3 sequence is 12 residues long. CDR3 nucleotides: TGTGCCAGCAGTCGAGCAGGGTCTGAAGCTTTCTTT. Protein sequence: CASSRAGSEAFF.

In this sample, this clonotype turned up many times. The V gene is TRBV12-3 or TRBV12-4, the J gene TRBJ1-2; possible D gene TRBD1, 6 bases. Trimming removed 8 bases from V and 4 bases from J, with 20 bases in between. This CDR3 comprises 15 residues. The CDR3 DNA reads TGTGCCAGCGGGGCCTCTCACAGGGCATCCTATGGCTACACCTTC. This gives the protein CASGASHRASYGYTF.

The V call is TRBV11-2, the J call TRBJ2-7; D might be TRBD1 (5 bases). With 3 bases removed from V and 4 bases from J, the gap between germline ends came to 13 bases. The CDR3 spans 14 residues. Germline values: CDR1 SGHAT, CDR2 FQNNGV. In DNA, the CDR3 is TGTGCCAGCAGCTTTGGACACTTGCTATACGAGCAGTACTTC. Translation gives CASSFGHLLYEQYF.

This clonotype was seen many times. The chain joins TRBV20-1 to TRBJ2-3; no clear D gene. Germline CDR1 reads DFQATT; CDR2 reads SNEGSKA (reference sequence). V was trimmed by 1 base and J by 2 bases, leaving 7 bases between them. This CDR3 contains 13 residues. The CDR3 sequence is CSARGWTTDTQYF. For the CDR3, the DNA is TGCAGTGCTAGAGGGTGGACCACAGATACGCAGTATTTT.